Below, 32 T cell receptor beta chains from the same sample are listed, as sequenced in a study of cytomegalovirus exposure and HLA in healthy donors. PCR was performed using 60 Vbeta and 13 Jbeta primers. Sequencing used immunoSEQ multiplex PCR; TCRdb keeps in-frame clones, though not all of them. The sample carries more than 150,000 clones, over 60% recorded once. Sequenced sample: PBMCs. Receptor source: a young man in good health and CMV-seronegative.

The J gene is TRBJ1-6, the V gene TRBV5-4; TRBD1 is a possible D gene (5 bases). CDR1 is SGHNT and CDR2 is YYREEE in the germline V gene (reference sequence). V was pared by 4 bases and J by 12 bases, with 23 bases between. The CDR3 covers 16 residues. CDR3 bases: TGTGCCAGCAGCCCCTTATCAAGGGGCGCTAGCGTACCCCTCCACTTT. Protein product: CASSPLSRGASVPLHF.

This clone was seen only a few times. This sample also contains other DNA sequences that code for the same CDR3. The chain is built from TRBV2 and TRBJ1-5, with 9 bases lining up with TRBD1. After removal of 3 bases from V and 4 bases from J, the junction contained 7 bases not matched to a gene. Germline-derived CDR1 and CDR2 are SNHLY and FYNNEI. This CDR3 is built from 16 residues. The CDR3, as DNA: TGTGCCAGCAGTGAGCAACCGGGACAGGGTAATCAGCCCCAGCATTTT. As protein: CASSEQPGQGNQPQHF.

The rearrangement joins TRBV28 to TRBJ2-7; weak D call: TRBD2 (6 bases). The CDR3 runs 13 residues. CDR1 MDHEN and CDR2 SYDVKM come from the germline V gene. The V end was cut by 7 bases, the J end by 1 base, with 11 bases between. The CDR3 sequence: CASTEGLSYEQYF. The CDR3 coding sequence is TGTGCCAGCACGGAGGGGCTTTCCTACGAGCAGTACTTC.

The count of this clone is one. The J gene is TRBJ2-7, the V gene TRBV7-6; D perhaps matches TRBD2 (5 bases). This CDR3 contains 13 residues. Trimming stripped 3 bases from V and 0 bases from J, with 6 bases between. Germline V gene lookup returns CDR1 SGHVS and CDR2 FNYEAQ. The CDR3, as DNA: TGTGCCAGCAGCTTGAGCGGCTCCTACGAGCAGTACTTC. This gives the protein CASSLSGSYEQYF.

V usage is TRBV7-8 and J usage is TRBJ2-7; TRBD2 matches at 8 bases. The CDR3 has 18 amino acids. V was clipped by 0 bases and J by 5 bases; unmatched bases: 15. CDR1 and CDR2 from the germline V gene are SGHVS and FQNEAQ. Here the CDR3 reads CASSLASRSRTSSDEQYF. Here the CDR3 DNA reads TGTGCCAGCAGCTTAGCGAGTAGGTCCCGGACTAGCAGCGACGAGCAGTACTTC. The entire variable domain, with the rest obtained from reference TRBV7-8 and TRBJ2-7, is as follows: GAGVSQSPRYKVAKRGQDVALRCDPISGHVSLFWYQQALGQGPEFLTYFQNEAQLDKSGLPSDRFFAERPEGSVSTLKIQRTQQEDSAVYLCASSLASRSRTSSDEQYFGPGTRLTVT.

The V gene is TRBV5-5, the J gene TRBJ2-7; TRBD1 is a possible D gene (5 bases). The V gene's germline CDR1 is SGHKS and CDR2 YYEKEE (reference sequence). V was shortened by 4 bases and J by 2 bases, with 16 bases between the two germline ends. This CDR3 region has 15 residues. For the CDR3, the DNA is TGTGCCAGCAGCCACACGATGGACATTCCCTACGAGCAGTACTTC. Translating gives CASSHTMDIPYEQYF.

This chain connects TRBV9 to TRBJ2-5, with D possibly TRBD2 on 6 matching bases. The last part of the DNA fits TRBJ2-7 better; the J call may be wrong. CDR1 and CDR2 (germline): SGDLS, YYNGEE. This CDR3 comprises 15 residues. The CDR3 here is CASSRNRDLISEQYF. The CDR3 bases are TGTGCCAGCAGTCGTAACCGGGACTTAATCTCCGAGCAGTACTTC.

The chain joins TRBV19 to TRBJ1-1; D gene uncertain. Trimming cost V 8 bases and J 4 bases, with 8 bases left between them. CDR1 and CDR2 from the germline V gene are LNHDA and SQIVND (reference sequence). CDR3 length: 11 residues. In nucleotides, the CDR3 is TGTGCCAGTCGCCGGGTCACTGAAGCTTTCTTT. Translating gives CASRRVTEAFF.

This clone was seen more than once but under ten times. The gene calls are TRBV9 and TRBJ2-5; TRBD2 aligns across 9 bases. The J call may be incorrect, as the DNA end agrees better with TRBJ2-7. CDR1 is SGDLS, CDR2 YYNGEE, per germline. This CDR3 is 15 amino acids long. The CDR3 DNA reads TGTGCCAGCAGCGTGGGGGGACTAGCAACCCACGAGCAGTACTTC. Translated: CASSVGGLATHEQYF.

This chain connects TRBV2 to TRBJ1-1; maybe TRBD1 (6 bases). This CDR3 is 13 amino acids long. V was cut by 4 bases and J by 13 bases, with 19 bases left in between. Per germline, CDR1 SNHLY and CDR2 FYNNEI. CDR3 protein: CASSVEQGGKVFF. The CDR3, as DNA: TGTGCCAGCAGTGTCGAACAGGGAGGGAAGGTTTTCTTT.

The chain employs TRBV27 and TRBJ1-1; D is ambiguous. CDR3 length: 14 amino acids. V was shortened by 3 bases and J by 2 bases, with 10 bases between the two germline ends. In germline, CDR1 is MNHEY, CDR2 SMNVEV (reference sequence). The CDR3 DNA sequence: TGTGCCAGCAGTTTTGGCGGAGAAAACACTGAAGCTTTCTTT. It yields the protein CASSFGGENTEAFF.

The chain combines TRBV28 with TRBJ1-2, with D perhaps TRBD1 (6 bases). The V end lost 3 bases, the J end lost 8 bases, and 19 bases lay between the germline ends. Germline values: CDR1 MDHEN, CDR2 SYDVKM. This CDR3 has 15 amino acids. DNA of the CDR3: TGTGCCAGCAGTTTTCTTACCGGGACATCGACCGGCTACACCTTC. It codes for CASSFLTGTSTGYTF.

This clone was seen a handful of times. J is TRBJ2-1 and V is TRBV19; TRBD2 matches at 8 bases. The junction had 9 bases not matched to a gene; V was cut back by 3 bases and J by 8 bases. Germline-derived CDR1 and CDR2 are LNHDA and SQIVND (reference sequence). The CDR3 has 15 residues. The CDR3 region is CASSIYSGERYEQFF. CDR3 coding DNA: TGTGCCAGTAGTATCTATAGCGGGGAGAGGTATGAGCAGTTCTTC.

The genes are TRBV29-1 and TRBJ2-5; 7 bases are shared with TRBD2. Unmatched junction bases numbered 7, after V lost 7 bases and J lost 5 bases. This CDR3 comprises 12 residues. CDR1 and CDR2 from the germline V gene are SQVTM and ANQGSEA. This CDR3 is CSAGGGGETQYF. DNA of the CDR3: TGCAGCGCTGGGGGGGGAGGGGAGACCCAGTACTTC.

The rearrangement uses TRBV29-1 and TRBJ1-1; no clear D. Germline loops: CDR1 SQVTM, CDR2 ANQGSEA. Deletions cut 2 bases from V and 4 bases from J, with 17 bases between. The CDR3 loop spans 15 amino acids. In nucleotides, the CDR3 is TGCAGCGTTGAAACCCCCACCCGGGTGGGCACTGAAGCTTTCTTT. Translated, it gives CSVETPTRVGTEAFF.

The table lists this clone with a few counts. The V call is TRBV9, the J call TRBJ1-4, with 8 nucleotides matching TRBD1. Germline values: CDR1 SGDLS, CDR2 YYNGEE. V shed 4 bases, J shed 5 bases, and the junction held 7 bases outside the gene matches. The CDR3 has 15 residues. The CDR3 bases are TGTGCCAGCAGCCCGCACAGGGGGGACAATGAAAAACTGTTTTTT. This sequence encodes CASSPHRGDNEKLFF.

This clone has only a few counts. This chain links TRBV4-1 with TRBJ1-4, with a tentative D call TRBD1 (6 bases). Trimming left V 7 bases short and J 5 bases short, with 14 bases between. Germline V gene sequence: CDR1 MGHRA, CDR2 YSYEKL. The CDR3 runs to 14 residues. This CDR3 reads CASKSTGLNEKLFF. For the CDR3, the DNA is TGCGCCAGCAAGTCAACAGGGTTGAATGAAAAACTGTTTTTT.

This chain uses TRBV7-9 with TRBJ2-1, with 13 bases identical to TRBD2. The CDR3 totals 15 residues. V lost 6 bases and J lost 9; bases outside the gene matches: 8. Germline CDR1 and CDR2: SEHNR and FQNEAQ (reference sequence). CDR3 amino acids: CASRTTSGGASEQFF. The CDR3 DNA is TGTGCCAGCAGGACTACTAGCGGGGGGGCTAGTGAGCAGTTCTTC.

This CDR3 is CASSDHRTGVTQYF. The CDR3 DNA reads as TGTGCCAGCAGTGACCACCGGACAGGGGTGACCCAGTACTTC. The V call is TRBV6-1, the J call TRBJ2-5; 9 bases are shared with TRBD1. This CDR3 is built from 14 residues. CDR1 is MNHNS, CDR2 SASEGT, per germline. J was trimmed by 7 bases and V by 3 bases; bases with no gene match: 6.

This clone came up a few times. The chain carries TRBV2 and TRBJ2-2, with D unclear. V shed 1 base and J shed 7 bases, with 4 bases lying between them. The CDR3 loop spans 12 amino acids. Germline-derived CDR1 and CDR2 are SNHLY and FYNNEI. The CDR3 nucleotides read TGTGCCAGCAGTGAAGGAGTCGGGGAGCTGTTTTTT. It encodes CASSEGVGELFF.

The V call is TRBV27, the J call TRBJ1-5; a weak D match, TRBD1 (6 bases). Deletions cut 0 bases from V and 3 bases from J, with 9 bases between. Germline CDR1 is MNHEY and CDR2 is SMNVEV (reference sequence). The CDR3 is made up of 15 amino acids. In DNA form, the CDR3 reads TGTGCCAGCAGTTTATCAGGACAGCTCAATCAGCCCCAGCATTTT. Translated: CASSLSGQLNQPQHF.

The chain uses TRBV28 and TRBJ2-1, with D tentatively TRBD1 (5 bases). Germline V gene lookup returns CDR1 MDHEN and CDR2 SYDVKM. Trimming left V 10 bases short and J 6 bases short, with 13 bases between. The CDR3 contains 12 residues. The CDR3 DNA sequence: TGTGCCAACCAGGGCAGGGCCAATGAGCAGTTCTTC. Protein: CANQGRANEQFF.

This sequence joins TRBV15 and TRBJ1-1, with 8 bases identical to TRBD1. Trimming took 5 bases from V and 1 from J; bases not matched to a gene: 9. Germline V gives CDR1 LNHNV, CDR2 YYDKDF (reference sequence). CDR3 length: 16 residues. The CDR3, as DNA: TGTGCCACCAGCCGGGGACAGGCCCTTGAGAACACTGAAGCTTTCTTT. This translates into CATSRGQALENTEAFF.

The table lists this clone with a count of one. V gene TRBV27 combines with J gene TRBJ2-5, with TRBD2 identical over 7 bases. The V and J ends lost 3 bases and 4 bases, in that order; junction bases with no gene match: 5. CDR3 length: 14 residues. In germline, CDR1 is MNHEY, CDR2 SMNVEV (reference sequence). The DNA for the CDR3 is TGTGCCAGCAGTTTGACCGGGAGGAGAGAGACCCAGTACTTC. Translation: CASSLTGRRETQYF.

V and J are TRBV13 and TRBJ2-1; 11 bases match TRBD2. The CDR3 runs 17 residues. Trimming took 0 bases from V and 6 from J; bases not matched to a gene: 7. Germline CDR1 reads PRHDT; CDR2 reads FYEKMQ (reference sequence). CDR3 in amino acids: CASSLGYSGREGNEQFF. The CDR3 nucleotides are TGTGCCAGCAGCTTAGGATATAGCGGGAGGGAAGGCAATGAGCAGTTCTTC.

This chain links TRBV9 with TRBJ2-3, with 9 bases lining up with TRBD2. Germline V lookup: CDR1 SGDLS, CDR2 YYNGEE. V lost 7 bases to trimming and J lost 4 bases; unmatched junction nucleotides: 10. The CDR3 is 15 residues long. The CDR3 is CASAREGAVADTQYF. The CDR3 nucleotides are TGTGCCAGCGCGCGGGAGGGAGCCGTGGCAGATACGCAGTATTTT. The variable domain in full, completed from reference TRBV9 and TRBJ2-3, reads DSGVTQTPKHLITATGQRVTLRCSPRSGDLSVYWYQQSLDQGLQFLIQYYNGEERAKGNILERFSAQQFPDLHSELNLSSLELGDSALYFCASAREGAVADTQYFGPGTRLTVL.

The chain carries TRBV27 and TRBJ2-7; D possibly corresponds to TRBD1 (6 bases). The germline V gene has CDR1 MNHEY and CDR2 SMNVEV (reference sequence). V lost 5 bases and J lost 5, with 16 bases in between. The CDR3 has 14 amino acids. In DNA form, the CDR3 reads TGTGCCAGCAGTCCGCCCAGGGGCCGCCACGAGCAGTACTTC. Translated, it gives CASSPPRGRHEQYF.

V and J are TRBV5-5 and TRBJ1-2, with 7 bases matching TRBD1. V shed 5 bases and J 2 bases; nucleotides not matched to a gene: 3. Germline V gives CDR1 SGHKS, CDR2 YYEKEE (reference sequence). CDR3 size: 13 residues. The CDR3 nucleotides read TGTGCCAGCAGAATGACAGGGAACTATGGCTACACCTTC. Residues: CASRMTGNYGYTF.

This clone was seen once. V usage is TRBV7-2 and J usage is TRBJ1-6, with TRBD1 identical over 9 bases. With V trimmed by 5 bases and J by 10 bases, 3 bases remained unmatched. Germline V gene sequence: CDR1 SGHTA, CDR2 FQGNSA. The CDR3 has 13 amino acids. The CDR3 region is CASSRDRVSPLHF. Written as DNA, the CDR3 is TGTGCCAGCAGCCGGGACAGGGTGTCACCCCTCCACTTT.

This chain uses TRBV5-1 with TRBJ2-5; 12 bases agree with TRBD2. CDR1 and CDR2 from the germline V gene are SGHRS and YFSETQ. V lost 4 bases and J lost 4; bases outside the gene matches: 8. The CDR3 totals 16 residues. The CDR3 DNA follows: TGCGCCAGCAGCCCCTCTAGCGGGGGGGCCGGAGAGACCCAGTACTTC. It yields the protein CASSPSSGGAGETQYF.

The chain is built from TRBV28 and TRBJ1-5; D perhaps matches TRBD1 (6 bases). Germline-derived CDR1 and CDR2 are MDHEN and SYDVKM. The CDR3 contains 14 residues. V was trimmed by 1 base and J by 7 bases, leaving 11 bases between them. As DNA, the CDR3 is TGTGCCAGCAGTTTATTGAACAGGGTGCAGCCCCAGCATTTT. It is translated as CASSLLNRVQPQHF.

A few counts support this clone. The gene calls are TRBV5-4 and TRBJ2-7; TRBD2 matches 10 bases. V was pared by 0 bases and J by 6 bases, with 12 bases of the junction left unmatched. Germline values: CDR1 SGHNT, CDR2 YYREEE (reference sequence). The CDR3 totals 17 residues. The CDR3 spells CASSLEVLAGARGEQYF. In DNA, the CDR3 is TGTGCCAGCAGCTTGGAAGTCCTAGCGGGAGCTCGAGGCGAGCAGTACTTC.